These 10 T cell receptor beta chains originate from one sample sequenced in a study of OX40 agonist ivuxolimab in advanced cancers. Sequencing was performed with immunoSEQ multiplex PCR; in TCRdb, only in-frame clones are kept and a portion is missing. Of 50,000 or so clones in the sample, 70% to 90% are singletons; the top ten hold 12%. The starting material was CD4+ or CD8+ T cells sorted from blood, obtained in a trial of the OX40 agonist ivuxolimab. The receptor source for this set is an adult with an advanced solid tumor such as melanoma, head and neck, liver or kidney cancer.

This rearrangement joins TRBV2 to TRBJ2-5, with D unclear. The germline gives CDR1 SNHLY, CDR2 FYNNEI. The CDR3 is 12 amino acids. This chain's CDR3 is CAFRAQEISQYF. The CDR3 nucleotides read TGTGCTTTCCGGGCCCAAGAGATTAGCCAGTACTTC. The complete variable domain, with remaining parts taken from reference TRBV2 and TRBJ2-5, reads EPEVTQTPSHQVTQMGQEVILRCVPISNHLYFYWYRQILGQKVEFLVSFYNNEISEKSEIFDDQFSVERPDGSNFTLKIRSTKLEDSAMYFCAFRAQEISQYFGPGTRLLVL.

The chain links TRBV2 to TRBJ1-2, with 7 bases identical to TRBD1. Germline CDR1 and CDR2: SNHLY and FYNNEI. The CDR3 is 17 residues long. Trimming removed 4 bases from V and 4 bases from J; junction bases left unmatched: 15. CDR3 region: CASSAFAGTVTLYGYTF. The CDR3 bases are TGTGCCAGCAGTGCCTTTGCCGGGACAGTAACTCTCTATGGCTACACCTTC.

This chain links TRBV27 with TRBJ2-7; D call uncertain. There are 12 residues in the CDR3. CDR1 is MNHEY and CDR2 is SMNVEV in the germline V gene (reference sequence). Trimming stripped 5 bases from V and 7 bases from J, with 12 bases between. As DNA, the CDR3 is TGTGCCAGCAGTAGCCTCTCTACAGAGCAGTACTTC. It codes for CASSSLSTEQYF.

The chain is built from TRBV10-3 and TRBJ2-3, with D perhaps matching TRBD2 (6 bases). Germline CDR1 is ENHRY and CDR2 is SYGVKD. The CDR3 has 17 residues. Trimming took 0 bases from V and 4 from J, leaving 17 bases between them. The DNA of the CDR3 is TGTGCCATCAGTGAGTCCGGGGGTTCGAGTTATTCAGATACGCAGTATTTT. This translates into CAISESGGSSYSDTQYF.

The rearrangement links TRBV6-5 to TRBJ1-1; D gene uncertain. The CDR3 is 15 amino acids. Per germline, CDR1 MNHEY and CDR2 SVGAGI. Between the trimmed V and J ends, which lost 4 bases and 0 bases, there was a span of 12 bases. The CDR3 region has the DNA TGTGCCAGCAGTTTCCAACACCTAATGAACACTGAAGCTTTCTTT. Protein product: CASSFQHLMNTEAFF.

V gene TRBV27 combines with J gene TRBJ2-3, with 7 nucleotides matching TRBD2. Germline CDR1 and CDR2: MNHEY and SMNVEV (reference sequence). The V gene end was trimmed by 2 bases and the J gene end by 3 bases; junction bases not matched to a gene: 5. The CDR3 covers 15 residues. The CDR3 nucleotides are TGTGCCAGCAGTTTAACAAGCGGGGAGACAGATACGCAGTATTTT. It yields the protein CASSLTSGETDTQYF.

The chain is built from TRBV7-6 and TRBJ2-2, with D unclear. Looked up from germline, CDR1 is SGHVS and CDR2 is FNYEAQ. Trimming took off 1 base at V and 0 bases at J, with 9 bases between the two ends. CDR3 length: 16 amino acids. The CDR3 reads CASSLGQWANTGELFF. CDR3 nucleotide sequence: TGTGCCAGCAGCTTAGGGCAGTGGGCGAACACCGGGGAGCTGTTTTTT.

The chain combines TRBV21-1 with TRBJ2-2; the D call in the table, TRBD2, was not verified against the DNA. TRBV21-1 constitutes a pseudogene. This CDR3 has 16 residues. This CDR3 is CASSKERAEDTGELFF. CDR3 nucleotide sequence: TGTGCCAGCAGCAAAGAGAGGGCGGAGGATACCGGGGAGCTGTTTTTT.

The chain has TRBV5-1 and TRBJ1-1; 10 bases are a match to TRBD1. Germline CDR1 SGHRS, CDR2 YFSETQ. The trim removed 3 bases at V and 6 bases at J, leaving 14 bases unmatched. The CDR3 spans 17 residues. The CDR3 loop is CASSSKGTGARRAEAFF. CDR3 nucleotide sequence: TGCGCCAGCAGCTCGAAAGGGACAGGGGCTAGGAGGGCTGAAGCTTTCTTT.

The chain couples TRBV7-8 to TRBJ1-1; D perhaps matches TRBD1 (6 bases). CDR1 is SGHVS, CDR2 FQNEAQ, per germline. The germline V and J ends were trimmed by 5 bases and 0 bases, with 10 bases remaining between them. The CDR3 totals 14 residues. The CDR3: CASSPGQMNTEAFF. CDR3 nucleotides: TGTGCCAGCAGCCCCGGACAGATGAACACTGAAGCTTTCTTT. The variable domain in full, with the rest retrieved from reference TRBV7-8 and TRBJ1-1, is GAGVSQSPRYKVAKRGQDVALRCDPISGHVSLFWYQQALGQGPEFLTYFQNEAQLDKSGLPSDRFFAERPEGSVSTLKIQRTQQEDSAVYLCASSPGQMNTEAFFGQGTRLTVV.